A selection of T cell receptor beta chains follows, all from one sample in a study of spatial heterogeneity in lung cancer. Using its own MiXCR run on the 5' RACE reads, TCRdb lists one record per CDR3 protein. The table lists about 36,000 distinct CDR3 sequences, approximately 8% of them singletons. The sequencing used PBMCs, collected at follow-up. The receptors originated from a male donor with early-stage non-small cell lung cancer. CDR3s include the opening cysteine and the closing phenylalanine or tryptophan. The D gene is left open where the match is weak. Not all rows give a size; the values are once, few, many and, for expanded clones, a class.

j_call	clone_size	v_call	d_call	cdr3_aa	cdr3_nt
TRBJ2-7	many	TRBV18	NA	CASSPLSEEQYF	TGTGCCAGCTCACCACTCTCGGAAGAGCAGTACTTC
TRBJ2-5	many	TRBV5-1	TRBD2	CASSVSGGAEETQYF	TGCGCCAGCAGCGTTAGCGGGGGGGCCGAAGAGACCCAGTACTTC
TRBJ2-3	large	TRBV7-8	NA	CASSRDSYSTDTQYF	TGTGCCAGCAGCAGGGATTCCTATAGCACAGATACGCAGTATTTT
TRBJ1-2	many	TRBV6-5	NA	CASSYSNGYGYTF	TGTGCCAGCAGTTACTCGAATGGTTATGGCTACACCTTC
TRBJ2-3	few	TRBV27	TRBD1	CASSPGQGASTDTQYF	TGTGCCAGCAGTCCTGGACAGGGGGCCAGCACAGATACGCAGTATTTT
TRBJ2-3	few	TRBV20-1	TRBD2	CSASPTGGGANTQYF	TGCAGTGCTAGCCCGACCGGCGGGGGGGCGAATACGCAGTATTTT
TRBJ2-2	few	TRBV6-5	NA	CASSLGLSGNTGELFF	TGTGCCAGCAGTTTGGGTCTATCGGGGAACACCGGGGAGCTGTTTTTT
TRBJ2-1	many	TRBV19	TRBD2	CASSITSGGPTPSYNEQFF	TGTGCCAGTAGTATCACTAGCGGGGGGCCCACACCTTCCTACAATGAGCAGTTCTTC
TRBJ2-2	many	TRBV20-1	TRBD1	CSGTGANTGELFF	TGCAGTGGAACAGGGGCGAACACCGGGGAGCTGTTTTTT
TRBJ1-2	many	TRBV7-2	NA	CASSFSGYGYTF	TGTGCCAGCAGCTTCTCGGGATATGGCTACACCTTC
TRBJ1-1	many	TRBV18	TRBD1	CASSPNRGPLTEAFF	TGTGCCAGCTCACCAAACAGGGGGCCCCTCACTGAAGCTTTCTTT
TRBJ2-1	many	TRBV29-1	NA	CSVEGTVLLSSYNEQFF	TGCAGCGTTGAAGGGACAGTACTATTGAGCTCCTACAATGAGCAGTTCTTC
TRBJ1-1	many	TRBV20-1	TRBD1	CSARDWGTGDFGTEAFF	TGCAGTGCTAGAGACTGGGGGACAGGGGATTTCGGCACTGAAGCTTTCTTT
TRBJ1-1	many	TRBV6-5	NA	CASSYLGTPTEAFF	TGTGCCAGCAGTTACTTAGGGACACCCACTGAAGCTTTCTTT
TRBJ2-2	many	TRBV9	NA	CASSVPGELFF	TGTGCCAGCAGCGTACCCGGGGAGCTGTTTTTT
TRBJ2-7	NA	TRBV12-3/TRBV12-4	NA	CASSPQGGASYEQYF	TGTGCCAGCAGTCCACAGGGAGGGGCCTCCTACGAGCAGTACTTC
TRBJ1-2	many	TRBV12-3/TRBV12-4	NA	CASSMIRGRVGNYGYTF	TGTGCCAGCAGTATGATAAGGGGCAGGGTGGGTAACTATGGCTACACCTTC
TRBJ1-2	many	TRBV2	NA	CASRGDGTNYGYTF	TGTGCCAGCAGAGGGGACGGAACTAACTATGGCTACACCTTC
TRBJ1-6	many	TRBV7-9	NA	CASSFSGVSNSYNSPLHF	TGTGCCAGCAGCTTCTCGGGCGTTTCGAACTCCTATAATTCACCCCTCCACTTT
TRBJ2-7	NA	TRBV6-4	NA	CASSALSEGTRTYEQYF	TGTGCCAGCAGTGCCCTTTCTGAGGGGACCAGGACCTACGAGCAGTACTTC
TRBJ1-2	many	TRBV3-1	NA	CASKTDNYGYTF	TGTGCCAGCAAGACAGATAACTATGGCTACACCTTC
TRBJ1-6	few	TRBV20-1	TRBD1	CSAQIRQGAYNSPLHF	TGCAGTGCCCAGATCAGACAGGGGGCCTATAATTCACCCCTCCACTTT
TRBJ2-5	many	TRBV7-9	TRBD2	CASSPRLAGGPETQYF	TGTGCCAGCAGCCCCCGACTAGCGGGGGGGCCTGAGACCCAGTACTTC
TRBJ2-3	large	TRBV20-1	TRBD2	CSASARLAGGDTQYF	TGCAGTGCTAGTGCCCGACTAGCGGGGGGAGATACGCAGTATTTT
TRBJ2-4	NA	TRBV19	TRBD1	CASSIVGGAGIQYF	TGTGCCAGTAGTATAGTAGGGGGCGCAGGCATTCAGTACTTC
TRBJ2-7	many	TRBV11-2	NA	CASSGTGTGYEQYF	TGTGCCAGCAGCGGGACCGGGACGGGGTACGAGCAGTACTTC
TRBJ2-7	many	TRBV7-9	TRBD1	CASSLTGGSEQYF	TGTGCCAGCAGCTTGACAGGGGGCTCCGAGCAGTACTTC
TRBJ2-1	many	TRBV12-3/TRBV12-4	NA	CASSLSHEQFF	TGTGCCAGCAGTTTATCTCATGAGCAGTTCTTC
TRBJ2-1	many	TRBV5-6	TRBD2	CASSRTSLAGGYNEQFF	TGTGCCAGCAGCCGAACATCACTAGCGGGGGGATACAATGAGCAGTTCTTC
TRBJ2-5	NA	TRBV27	NA	CASSPRGGETQYF	TGTGCCAGCAGTCCTAGGGGTGGAGAGACCCAGTACTTC
TRBJ1-1	many	TRBV5-1	NA	CASTDGTEAFF	TGCGCCAGCACCGACGGTACTGAAGCTTTCTTT
TRBJ2-1	many	TRBV7-3	NA	CASTAGTGSPYNEQFF	TGTGCCAGCACCGCCGGCACAGGGAGCCCCTACAATGAGCAGTTCTTC
TRBJ2-7	many	TRBV20-1	NA	CSARGPGPSREQYF	TGCAGTGCTAGAGGCCCTGGCCCAAGTCGGGAGCAGTACTTC
TRBJ2-5	NA	TRBV19	TRBD1	CASSIRDRYQETQYF	TGTGCCAGTAGTATCAGGGACAGGTACCAAGAGACCCAGTACTTC
TRBJ1-5	many	TRBV7-2	NA	CASSPHQDQPQHF	TGTGCCAGCAGCCCCCACCAGGACCAGCCCCAGCATTTT
TRBJ1-3	many	TRBV12-3/TRBV12-4	NA	CASSRVGVSGNTIYF	TGTGCCAGCAGTCGGGTCGGGGTCTCTGGAAACACCATATATTTT
TRBJ2-1	many	TRBV19	TRBD2	CASSPDGGGYNEQFF	TGTGCCAGTAGTCCCGATGGCGGGGGTTACAATGAGCAGTTCTTC
TRBJ2-1	many	TRBV11-2	NA	CASSEMNNEQFF	TGTGCCAGCAGCGAAATGAACAATGAGCAGTTCTTC
TRBJ1-3	many	TRBV7-2	NA	CASSLAGTAFSGNTIYF	TGTGCCAGCAGCTTAGCCGGGACGGCCTTCTCTGGAAACACCATATATTTT
TRBJ2-1	many	TRBV7-2	NA	CASSLAGGPNEQFF	TGTGCCAGCAGCTTAGCGGGGGGGCCCAATGAGCAGTTCTTC
TRBJ1-5	many	TRBV10-3	NA	CAISERDTSNQPQHF	TGTGCCATCAGTGAGCGGGACACTAGCAATCAGCCCCAGCATTTT
TRBJ2-4	many	TRBV23-1	NA	CASSLNAPGPKNIQYF	TGCGCCAGCAGTCTCAACGCTCCAGGGCCCAAAAACATTCAGTACTTC
TRBJ2-7	NA	TRBV9	NA	CASSVSLEGFSEQYF	TGTGCCAGCAGCGTTTCACTAGAGGGGTTTTCCGAGCAGTACTTC
TRBJ2-2	many	TRBV5-6	NA	CASSFQGGANTGELFF	TGTGCCAGCAGCTTCCAAGGCGGAGCGAACACCGGGGAGCTGTTTTTT
TRBJ2-1	NA	TRBV13	NA	CASSLLTGLSEQFF	TGTGCCAGCAGCTTACTTACAGGGCTCAGTGAGCAGTTCTTC
TRBJ2-7	many	TRBV10-2	TRBD2	CASRLAGESYEQYF	TGCGCCAGCAGACTAGCGGGGGAATCCTACGAGCAGTACTTC
TRBJ2-7	many	TRBV2	TRBD2	CASRDTGTTSYEQYF	TGTGCCAGCAGGGACACCGGGACTACATCCTACGAGCAGTACTTC
TRBJ1-2	few	TRBV29-1	NA	CSVGTALGYTF	TGCAGCGTTGGGACAGCGCTTGGCTACACCTTC
TRBJ2-7	many	TRBV2	NA	CASSAEGSNEQYF	TGTGCCAGCTCGGCGGAGGGGAGTAACGAGCAGTACTTC
TRBJ1-1	many	TRBV6-1	NA	CASSEAGYTEAFF	TGTGCCAGCAGTGAAGCAGGGTACACTGAAGCTTTCTTT
TRBJ2-1	many	TRBV7-9	NA	CASSLALGLMGEQFF	TGTGCCAGCAGCTTAGCTCTAGGTCTAATGGGTGAGCAGTTCTTC
TRBJ2-7	many	TRBV6-1	NA	CASRRESTPSSYEQYF	TGTGCCAGCAGGAGAGAGTCTACCCCCTCCTCCTACGAGCAGTACTTC
TRBJ1-1	many	TRBV7-6	NA	CASSPTRTNTEAFF	TGTGCCAGCAGCCCGACCCGTACGAACACTGAAGCTTTCTTT
TRBJ2-1	many	TRBV19	NA	CASSIRPQYNEQFF	TGTGCCAGTAGTATACGCCCCCAATACAATGAGCAGTTCTTC
TRBJ2-3	many	TRBV5-8	NA	CASSPQLQGGYGTDTQYF	TGTGCCAGCAGCCCCCAACTCCAGGGGGGCTATGGCACAGATACGCAGTATTTT
TRBJ2-4	NA	TRBV30	NA	CAWSASQGAKNIQYF	TGTGCCTGGAGTGCCTCACAGGGAGCCAAAAACATTCAGTACTTC
TRBJ2-7	many	TRBV4-1	TRBD1	CASSQETGTGNPEQYF	TGCGCCAGCAGCCAAGAGACCGGGACAGGGAACCCCGAGCAGTACTTC
TRBJ1-6	many	TRBV13	TRBD1	CASSIYRGANSPLHF	TGTGCCAGCAGCATCTACAGGGGGGCCAATTCACCCCTCCACTTT